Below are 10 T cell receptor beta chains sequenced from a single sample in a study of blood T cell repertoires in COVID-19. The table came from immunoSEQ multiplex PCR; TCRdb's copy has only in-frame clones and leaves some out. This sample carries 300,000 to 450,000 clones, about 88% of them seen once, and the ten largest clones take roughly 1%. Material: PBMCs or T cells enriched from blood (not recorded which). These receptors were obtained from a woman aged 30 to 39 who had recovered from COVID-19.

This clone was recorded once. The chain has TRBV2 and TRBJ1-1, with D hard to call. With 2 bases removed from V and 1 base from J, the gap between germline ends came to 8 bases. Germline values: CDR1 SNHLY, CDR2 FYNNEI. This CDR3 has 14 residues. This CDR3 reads CASSELGRNTEAFF. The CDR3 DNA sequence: TGTGCCAGCAGTGAACTTGGCAGGAACACTGAAGCTTTCTTT.

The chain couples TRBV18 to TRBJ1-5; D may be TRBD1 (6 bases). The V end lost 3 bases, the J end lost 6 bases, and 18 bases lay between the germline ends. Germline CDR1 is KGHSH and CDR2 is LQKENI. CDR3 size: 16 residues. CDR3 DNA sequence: TGTGCCAGCTCACCCGACAGGCGACGAGGGGGTCAGCCCCAGCATTTT. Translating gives CASSPDRRRGGQPQHF.

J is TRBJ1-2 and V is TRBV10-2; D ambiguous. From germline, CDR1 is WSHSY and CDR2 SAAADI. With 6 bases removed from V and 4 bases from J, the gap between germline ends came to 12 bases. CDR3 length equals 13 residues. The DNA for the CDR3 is TGCGCCAGCAGACCGGCTAGCCCCTATGGCTACACCTTC. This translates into CASRPASPYGYTF.

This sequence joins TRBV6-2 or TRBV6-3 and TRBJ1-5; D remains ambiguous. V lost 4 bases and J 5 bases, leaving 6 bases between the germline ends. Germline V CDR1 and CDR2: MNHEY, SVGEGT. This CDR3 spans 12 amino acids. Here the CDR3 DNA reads TGTGCCAGCAGTTCCGCGTATCAGCCCCAGCATTTT. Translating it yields CASSSAYQPQHF.

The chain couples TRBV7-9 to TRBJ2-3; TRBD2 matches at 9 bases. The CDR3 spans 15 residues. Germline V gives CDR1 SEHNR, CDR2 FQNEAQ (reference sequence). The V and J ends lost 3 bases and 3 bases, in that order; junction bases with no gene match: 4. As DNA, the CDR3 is TGTGCCAGCAGCTTTTCAGCGGGGGGAACAGATACGCAGTATTTT. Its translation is CASSFSAGGTDTQYF.

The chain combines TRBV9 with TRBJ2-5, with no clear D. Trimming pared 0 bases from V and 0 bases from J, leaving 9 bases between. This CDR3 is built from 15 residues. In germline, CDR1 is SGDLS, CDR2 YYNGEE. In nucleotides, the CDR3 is TGTGCCAGCAGCGTAGAGCTAGGCCACCAAGAGACCCAGTACTTC. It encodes CASSVELGHQETQYF.

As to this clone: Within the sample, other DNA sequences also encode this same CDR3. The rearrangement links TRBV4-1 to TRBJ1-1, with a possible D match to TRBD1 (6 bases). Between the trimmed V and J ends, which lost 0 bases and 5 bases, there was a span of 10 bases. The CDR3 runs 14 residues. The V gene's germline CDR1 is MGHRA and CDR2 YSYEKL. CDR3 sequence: CASSQDSRGTEAFF. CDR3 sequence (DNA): TGCGCCAGCAGCCAAGACTCTAGGGGGACTGAAGCTTTCTTT.

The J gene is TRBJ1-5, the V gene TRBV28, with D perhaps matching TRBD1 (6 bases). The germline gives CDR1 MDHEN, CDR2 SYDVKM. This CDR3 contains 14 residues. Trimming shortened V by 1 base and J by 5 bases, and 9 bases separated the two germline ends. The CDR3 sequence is CASSLSGDHQPQHF. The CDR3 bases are TGTGCCAGCAGTTTATCAGGGGACCATCAGCCCCAGCATTTT. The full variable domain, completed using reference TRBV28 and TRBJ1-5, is DVKVTQSSRYLVKRTGEKVFLECVQDMDHENMFWYRQDPGLGLRLIYFSYDVKMKEKGDIPEGYSVSREKKERFSLILESASTNQTSMYLCASSLSGDHQPQHFGDGTRLSIL.

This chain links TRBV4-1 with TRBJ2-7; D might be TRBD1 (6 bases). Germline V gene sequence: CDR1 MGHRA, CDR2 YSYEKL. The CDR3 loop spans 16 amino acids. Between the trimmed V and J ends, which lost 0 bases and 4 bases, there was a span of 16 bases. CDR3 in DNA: TGCGCCAGCAGCCAAGATGAGTACAGGGCAAGGTACGAGCAGTACTTC. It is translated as CASSQDEYRARYEQYF.

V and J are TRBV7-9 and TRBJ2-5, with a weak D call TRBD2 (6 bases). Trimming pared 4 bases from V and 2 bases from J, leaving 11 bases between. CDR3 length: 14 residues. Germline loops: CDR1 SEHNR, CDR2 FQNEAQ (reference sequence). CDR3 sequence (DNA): TGTGCCAGCAGCTCGCTGGGGACTCAAGAGACCCAGTACTTC. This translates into CASSSLGTQETQYF.